Shown below are 29 T cell receptor beta chains from a single sample sequenced in a study of CD8 T cells in Susac syndrome. The RNA, about 0.45 to 1 ug, was put through reverse transcription using random hexamers. Each CDR3 protein is one row after TCRdb ran MiXCR on the immunoSEQ multiplex PCR reads. The profile shows 200,000 to 300,000 distinct CDR3 sequences, approximately 92% of them singletons. Specimen: CD4+ T cells from PBMCs. The receptors stem from a human donor with multiple sclerosis.

The chain recombines TRBV12-3 or TRBV12-4 with TRBJ1-2; D is ambiguous. The CDR3 spans 13 residues. The V end lost 5 bases, the J end lost 4 bases, and 11 bases lay between the germline ends. This chain's CDR3 is CASSPPPPYGYTF. The CDR3 DNA follows: TGTGCCAGCAGTCCGCCTCCTCCCTATGGCTACACCTTC.

This clonotype was detected only once. The chain couples TRBV24-1 to TRBJ2-1; no clear D gene. CDR3 length: 11 residues. Between the trimmed V and J ends, which lost 6 bases and 12 bases, there was a span of 11 bases. CDR1 is KGHDR, CDR2 SFDVKD, per germline. CDR3 sequence (DNA): TGTGCCACCAGTTACCAGGCCGCGCAGTTCTTC. Its translation: CATSYQAAQFF.

The V call is TRBV18, the J call TRBJ2-1, with D perhaps matching TRBD2 (7 bases). The germline CDR1 and CDR2 sequences are KGHSH and LQKENI. There are 13 residues in the CDR3. V lost 6 bases and J 5 bases, leaving 11 bases between the germline ends. The DNA for the CDR3 is TGTGCCAGCTCCGCGGGGGCGCACAATGAGCAGTTCTTC. Translated: CASSAGAHNEQFF.

The gene calls are TRBV6-5 and TRBJ1-2; D perhaps matches TRBD1 (6 bases). The germline CDR1 and CDR2 sequences are MNHEY and SVGAGI. The CDR3 length is 14 residues. Trimming stripped 4 bases from V and 6 bases from J, with 15 bases between. CDR3 DNA: TGTGCCAGCAGTTCGTGGGACAAGGGCGATGGCTACACCTTC. This translates into CASSSWDKGDGYTF.

The chain joins TRBV16 to TRBJ1-2; D unclear. The germline gives CDR1 KGHSY, CDR2 FQNENV. V was pared by 8 bases and J by 4 bases, with 8 bases between. The CDR3 contains 11 residues. The CDR3 nucleotides read TGTGCCAGCTTTAATTCCTATGGCTACACCTTC. Residues: CASFNSYGYTF.

The chain uses TRBV7-3 and TRBJ1-1; 8 bases fit TRBD1. Germline V gene data show CDR1 as SGHTA and CDR2 as FQGTGA. Losses at the gene ends were 3 bases for V and 8 bases for J; bases not matched to a gene: 5. The CDR3 is made up of 13 amino acids. CDR3 in DNA: TGTGCCAGCAGCTTGACCAGACAGGGGGAAGCTTTCTTT. Its translation is CASSLTRQGEAFF.

The chain carries TRBV11-2 and TRBJ2-5; D ambiguous. The CDR3 sequence is 14 residues long. CDR1 and CDR2 from the germline V gene are SGHAT and FQNNGV. V lost 0 bases and J lost 5, with 10 bases in between. Here the CDR3 reads CASSLELGLETQYF. DNA for the CDR3: TGTGCCAGCAGCTTAGAGCTAGGGTTGGAGACCCAGTACTTC.

The V gene is TRBV11-1, the J gene TRBJ1-6; 8 positions match TRBD1. Trimming took 5 bases from V and 10 from J; bases not matched to a gene: 13. The V gene's germline CDR1 is SGHAT and CDR2 FQDESV (reference sequence). The length of the CDR3 is 16 residues. The CDR3, as DNA: TGTGCCAGCAGCCCAAGACAGGGGAGAGAGGGCTCACCCCTCCACTTT. Translated, it gives CASSPRQGREGSPLHF.

This chain joins TRBV12-3 or TRBV12-4 and TRBJ2-3; perhaps TRBD1 as D (6 bases). V dropped 5 bases and J dropped 4 bases, with 13 bases sitting between them. The CDR3 is 14 amino acids. The CDR3 is CASSHAGVPDTQYF. CDR3 in DNA: TGTGCCAGCAGTCACGCAGGGGTCCCAGATACGCAGTATTTT.

This clonotype was found a few times. The gene calls are TRBV12-3 or TRBV12-4 and TRBJ2-7; D tentatively fits TRBD1 or TRBD2 (5 bases each). This CDR3 contains 12 residues. V lost 3 bases and J lost 4, with 7 bases in between. CDR3 DNA: TGTGCCAGCAGTTTTGGGGGATACGAGCAGTACGTC. Amino acids: CASSFGGYEQYV.

This clonotype was seen only once. V and J are TRBV25-1 and TRBJ2-7, with 9 bases aligning to TRBD1. V was clipped by 4 bases and J by 5 bases; unmatched bases: 6. The germline V gene encodes CDR1 MGHDK and CDR2 SYGVNS. This CDR3 spans 14 amino acids. The CDR3 DNA reads as TGTGCCAGCAGTGCCTGGACAGGGGACAACGAGCAGTACTTC. Translated: CASSAWTGDNEQYF.

J is TRBJ2-5 and V is TRBV19; 7 bases fit TRBD1. Germline-derived CDR1 and CDR2 are LNHDA and SQIVND (reference sequence). The CDR3 runs 14 residues. V shed 5 bases, J shed 7 bases, and the junction held 10 bases outside the gene matches. As DNA, the CDR3 is TGTGCCAGTAGTCCGATGACAGGGATCGTGACCCAGTACTTC. It codes for CASSPMTGIVTQYF. The complete variable domain, with remaining parts taken from reference TRBV19 and TRBJ2-5, reads DGGITQSPKYLFRKEGQNVTLSCEQNLNHDAMYWYRQDPGQGLRLIYYSQIVNDFQKGDIAEGYSVSREKKESFPLTVTSAQKNPTAFYLCASSPMTGIVTQYFGPGTRLLVL.

This chain connects TRBV20-1 to TRBJ2-2; 7 nucleotides match TRBD1. Germline V gene data show CDR1 as DFQATT and CDR2 as SNEGSKA (reference sequence). This CDR3 region has 17 residues. Trimming removed 0 bases from V and 1 base from J; junction bases left unmatched: 8. This chain's CDR3 is CSARDQGVLWNTGELFF. CDR3 in DNA: TGCAGTGCTAGAGATCAGGGGGTTTTGTGGAACACCGGGGAGCTGTTTTTT.

The chain is built from TRBV5-4 and TRBJ2-1; 7 positions match TRBD1. V lost 3 bases, J lost 7 bases, and 7 bases stayed unmatched. This CDR3 comprises 14 residues. Per the germline V gene, CDR1 is SGHNT and CDR2 is YYREEE (reference sequence). The CDR3 coding sequence is TGTGCCAGCAGCTCCCAGGGGGTTGGTAATGAGCAGTTCTTC. Protein sequence: CASSSQGVGNEQFF.

The chain carries TRBV5-4 and TRBJ1-6; D call uncertain. Germline V gene sequence: CDR1 SGHNT, CDR2 YYREEE (reference sequence). This CDR3 has 16 amino acids. V was shortened by 1 base and J by 3 bases, with 11 bases between the two germline ends. DNA of the CDR3: TGTGCCAGCAGCTTGACCCCGGCCCTCTATAATTCACCCCTCCACTTT. Its protein product is CASSLTPALYNSPLHF.

This chain connects TRBV12-2 to TRBJ2-7. TRBV12-2 is termed a pseudogene. This CDR3 has 13 residues. The CDR3 sequence is CASRFMPSYEQYV. The CDR3 DNA sequence: TGTGCAAGTCGCTTCATGCCCTCCTACGAGCAGTACGTC.

The gene calls are TRBV6-2 or TRBV6-3 and TRBJ1-5; perhaps TRBD1 as D (6 bases). This CDR3 has 14 amino acids. Germline CDR1 reads MNHEY; CDR2 reads SVGEGT. Trimming shortened V by 6 bases and J by 6 bases, and 15 bases separated the two germline ends. In DNA, the CDR3 is TGTGCCAGCAGAGCCGACAGGATTGGTCAGCCCCAGCATTTT. Protein: CASRADRIGQPQHF.

The V call is TRBV5-1, the J call TRBJ1-1; the D gene is possibly TRBD1 (6 bases). Per the germline V gene, CDR1 is SGHRS and CDR2 is YFSETQ. Trimming shortened V by 4 bases and J by 6 bases, and 22 bases separated the two germline ends. The CDR3 loop spans 16 amino acids. CDR3 nucleotide sequence: TGCGCCAGCAGCCTAGATCAATTGAGGGGGGTATCTGAAGCTTTCTTT. Protein sequence: CASSLDQLRGVSEAFF.

The V call is TRBV30, the J call TRBJ1-5, with D perhaps TRBD1 (6 bases). The CDR3 has 13 residues. CDR1 is GTSNPN, CDR2 SVGIG, per germline (reference sequence). The V and J ends lost 2 bases and 4 bases respectively, with 9 bases between them. The CDR3 is CAWSNRANQPQHF. The CDR3 nucleotides read TGTGCCTGGAGTAACAGGGCGAATCAGCCCCAGCATTTT.

The rearrangement joins TRBV20-1 to TRBJ2-7; D uncertain. The CDR3 runs to 12 residues. The germline V gene encodes CDR1 DFQATT and CDR2 SNEGSKA (reference sequence). The ends were cut back, 7 bases at V and 0 bases at J, with 10 bases in the middle. The CDR3 protein is CSVERSSYEQYF. The CDR3 DNA reads as TGCAGTGTCGAACGGAGCTCCTACGAGCAGTACTTC.

The chain couples TRBV12-3 or TRBV12-4 to TRBJ1-2, with D possibly being TRBD1 (5 bases). The CDR3 sequence is 14 residues long. Trimming removed 5 bases from V and 5 bases from J, with 15 bases in between. CDR3 nucleotide sequence: TGTGCCAGCAGTGAAGGGCCAGGGATTTATGGCTACACCTTC. As protein: CASSEGPGIYGYTF.

The rearrangement joins TRBV2 to TRBJ1-4; 8 bases fit TRBD1. This CDR3 is built from 16 residues. Germline V gene lookup returns CDR1 SNHLY and CDR2 FYNNEI. J lost 2 bases, V lost 5 bases, and 7 bases had no gene match. In DNA form, the CDR3 reads TGTGCCAGCAGTCGCACCCAGGGGGCGACTAATGAAAAACTGTTTTTT. It encodes CASSRTQGATNEKLFF.

J is TRBJ2-7 and V is TRBV4-2, with D possibly TRBD2 on 5 matching bases. The CDR3 is made up of 18 amino acids. From germline, CDR1 is LGHNA and CDR2 YNFKEQ. Trimming left V 0 bases short and J 0 bases short, with 18 bases between. The CDR3 loop is CASSQEAPRGGPSYEQYF. In DNA form, the CDR3 reads TGTGCCAGCAGCCAAGAAGCCCCCCGCGGCGGGCCCTCCTACGAGCAGTACTTC.

The CDR3 sequence is CSVSGQGEMSNQPQHF. Written as DNA, the CDR3 is TGCAGCGTTTCGGGACAGGGGGAAATGAGCAATCAGCCCCAGCATTTT. The J gene is TRBJ1-5, the V gene TRBV29-1; 11 bases line up with TRBD1. CDR1 and CDR2 (germline): SQVTM, ANQGSEA. Germline trimming cut 5 bases from V and 1 base from J; bases unmatched to any gene: 7. This CDR3 comprises 16 residues.

J is TRBJ1-5 and V is TRBV7-2; tentative D call: TRBD1 (6 bases). This CDR3 is built from 16 residues. V lost 4 bases and J 3 bases, leaving 16 bases between the germline ends. Germline V CDR1 and CDR2: SGHTA, FQGNSA. This CDR3 reads CASSSTQGGNNQPQHF. CDR3 bases: TGTGCCAGCAGCTCCACCCAAGGGGGGAACAATCAGCCCCAGCATTTT.

The chain couples TRBV29-1 to TRBJ1-1, with D hard to call. V lost 7 bases, J lost 11 bases, and 17 bases lay in between. Germline V gene sequence: CDR1 SQVTM, CDR2 ANQGSEA. The length of the CDR3 is 11 residues. CDR3 DNA sequence: TGCAGCGGATCAGACACCTCCCGTGCTTTCTTT. Translated, it gives CSGSDTSRAFF.

J is TRBJ1-2 and V is TRBV5-1; TRBD1 agrees at 9 bases. This CDR3 comprises 13 residues. V gave up 0 bases and J gave up 8 bases; unmatched junction bases: 2. The germline V gene has CDR1 SGHRS and CDR2 YFSETQ. The CDR3 loop is CASSLGTGEGYTF. CDR3 coding DNA: TGCGCCAGCAGCTTGGGGACAGGGGAAGGCTACACCTTC. Drawing the rest from reference TRBV5-1 and TRBJ1-2, the complete variable domain is KAGVTQTPRYLIKTRGQQVTLSCSPISGHRSVSWYQQTPGQGLQFLFEYFSETQRNKGNFPGRFSGRQFSNSRSEMNVSTLELGDSALYLCASSLGTGEGYTFGSGTRLTVV.

V usage is TRBV12-3 or TRBV12-4 and J usage is TRBJ2-6; D gene uncertain. V was trimmed by 6 bases and J by 0 bases, leaving 15 bases between them. The CDR3 has 17 amino acids. In DNA form, the CDR3 reads TGTGCCAGCAGCTTCTTTCATCAGCCCTCTGGGGCCAACGTCCTGACTTTC. This gives the protein CASSFFHQPSGANVLTF.

The chain links TRBV3-1 to TRBJ2-5; a weak D match, TRBD2 (7 bases). The ends were cut back, 4 bases at V and 5 bases at J, with 20 bases in the middle. This CDR3 has 16 amino acids. CDR1 and CDR2 (germline): LGHDT, YNNKEL (reference sequence). DNA of the CDR3: TGTGCCAGCAGCCGGGGCGCGGGGGCTGCTTCGGAGACCCAGTACTTC. Its translation is CASSRGAGAASETQYF.